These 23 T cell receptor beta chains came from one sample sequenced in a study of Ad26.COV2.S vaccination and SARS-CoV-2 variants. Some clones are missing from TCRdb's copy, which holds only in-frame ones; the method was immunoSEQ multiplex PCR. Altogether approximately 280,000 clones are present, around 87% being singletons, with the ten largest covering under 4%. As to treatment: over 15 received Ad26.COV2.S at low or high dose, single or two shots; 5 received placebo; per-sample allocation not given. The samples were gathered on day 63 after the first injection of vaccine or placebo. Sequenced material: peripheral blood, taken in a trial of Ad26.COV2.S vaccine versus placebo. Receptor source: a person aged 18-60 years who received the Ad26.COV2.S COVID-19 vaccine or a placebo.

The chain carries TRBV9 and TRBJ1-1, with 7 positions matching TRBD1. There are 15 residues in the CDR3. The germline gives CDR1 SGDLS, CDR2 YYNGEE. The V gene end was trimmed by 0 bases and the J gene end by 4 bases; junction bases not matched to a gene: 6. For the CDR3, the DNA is TGTGCCAGCAGCGTAGAGGGCAGGGGGACCACTGAAGCTTTCTTT. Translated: CASSVEGRGTTEAFF.

The CDR3 region is CASSQGIEQYF. Written as DNA, the CDR3 is TGTGCCAGCAGCCAAGGAATCGAGCAGTACTTC. The V and J genes are TRBV3-1 (or the pseudogene TRBV3-2) and TRBJ2-7; D gene ambiguous. V lost 1 base to trimming and J lost 6 bases, with 4 bases between them. CDR1 LGHDT and CDR2 YNNKEL come from the germline V gene (reference sequence). There are 11 residues in the CDR3.

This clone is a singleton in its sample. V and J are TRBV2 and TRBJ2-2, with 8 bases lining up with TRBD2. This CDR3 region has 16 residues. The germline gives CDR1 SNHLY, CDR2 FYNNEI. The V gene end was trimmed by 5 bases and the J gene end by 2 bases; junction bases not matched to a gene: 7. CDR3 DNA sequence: TGTGCCAGCAGTAGTATGGGACTAGAAAACACCGGGGAGCTGTTTTTT. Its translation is CASSSMGLENTGELFF.

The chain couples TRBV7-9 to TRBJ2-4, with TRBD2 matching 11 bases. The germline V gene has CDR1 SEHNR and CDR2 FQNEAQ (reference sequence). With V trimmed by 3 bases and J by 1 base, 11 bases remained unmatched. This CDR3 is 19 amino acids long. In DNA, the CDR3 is TGTGCCAGCAGCTTCTCTCTAGCGGGGGGCCCCATGGCCAAAAACATTCAGTACTTC. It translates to CASSFSLAGGPMAKNIQYF.

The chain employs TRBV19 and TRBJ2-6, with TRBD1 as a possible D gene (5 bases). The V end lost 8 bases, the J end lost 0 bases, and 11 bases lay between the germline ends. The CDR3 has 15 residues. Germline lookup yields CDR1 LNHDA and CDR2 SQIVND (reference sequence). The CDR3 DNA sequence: TGTGCCAGTTTCCCAGGGAACTCTGGGGCCAACGTCCTGACTTTC. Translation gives CASFPGNSGANVLTF.

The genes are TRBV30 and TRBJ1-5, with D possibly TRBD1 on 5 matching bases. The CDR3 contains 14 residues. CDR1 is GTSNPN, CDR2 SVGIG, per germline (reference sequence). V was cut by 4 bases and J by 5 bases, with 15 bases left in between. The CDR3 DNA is TGTGCCTGGACTACTCGGGGGTTTTATCAGCCCCAGCATTTT. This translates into CAWTTRGFYQPQHF.

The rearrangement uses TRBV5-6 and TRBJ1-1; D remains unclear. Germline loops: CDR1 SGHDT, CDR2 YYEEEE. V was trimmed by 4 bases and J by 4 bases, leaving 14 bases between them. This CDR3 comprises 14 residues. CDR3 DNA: TGTGCCAGCAGCGGGATGGGGTCGGCCACTGAAGCTTTCTTT. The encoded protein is CASSGMGSATEAFF.

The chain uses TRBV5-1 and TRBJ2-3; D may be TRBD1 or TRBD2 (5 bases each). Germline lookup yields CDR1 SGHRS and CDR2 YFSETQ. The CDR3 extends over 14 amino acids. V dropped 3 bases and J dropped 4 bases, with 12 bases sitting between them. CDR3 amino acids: CASSSGPGSDTQYF. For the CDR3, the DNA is TGCGCCAGCAGCTCGGGACCGGGATCAGATACGCAGTATTTT.

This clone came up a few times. The DNA of the CDR3 is TGCGCCAGCAGCTTGTGGGGGTACGAGCAGTACTTC. It translates to CASSLWGYEQYF. This chain links TRBV5-1 with TRBJ2-7; either TRBD1 or TRBD2 may fit D (5 bases each). Trimming took off 1 base at V and 4 bases at J, with 6 bases between the two ends. Per germline, CDR1 SGHRS and CDR2 YFSETQ. This CDR3 region has 12 residues.

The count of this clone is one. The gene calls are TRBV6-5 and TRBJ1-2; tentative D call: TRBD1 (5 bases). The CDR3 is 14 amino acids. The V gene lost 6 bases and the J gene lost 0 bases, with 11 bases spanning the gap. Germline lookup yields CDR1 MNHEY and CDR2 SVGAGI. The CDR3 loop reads CASSTDSSNYGYTF. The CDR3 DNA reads TGTGCCAGCAGCACCGACAGCTCTAACTATGGCTACACCTTC.

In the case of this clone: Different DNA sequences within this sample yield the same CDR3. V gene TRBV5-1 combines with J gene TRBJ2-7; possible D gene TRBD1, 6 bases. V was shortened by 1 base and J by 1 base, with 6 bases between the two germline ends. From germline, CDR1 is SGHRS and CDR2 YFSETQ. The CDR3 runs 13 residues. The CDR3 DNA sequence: TGCGCCAGCAGCTTGACAGGGTCCTACGAGCAGTACTTC. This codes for CASSLTGSYEQYF.

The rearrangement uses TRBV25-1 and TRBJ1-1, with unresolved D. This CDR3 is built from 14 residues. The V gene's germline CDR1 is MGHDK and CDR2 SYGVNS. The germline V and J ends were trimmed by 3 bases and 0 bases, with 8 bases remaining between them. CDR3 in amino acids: CASSDPSLNTEAFF. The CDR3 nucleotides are TGTGCCAGCAGTGACCCTTCGTTGAACACTGAAGCTTTCTTT. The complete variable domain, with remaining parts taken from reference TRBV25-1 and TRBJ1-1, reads EADIYQTPRYLVIGTGKKITLECSQTMGHDKMYWYQQDPGMELHLIHYSYGVNSTEKGDLSSESTVSRIRTEHFPLTLESARPSHTSQYLCASSDPSLNTEAFFGQGTRLTVV.

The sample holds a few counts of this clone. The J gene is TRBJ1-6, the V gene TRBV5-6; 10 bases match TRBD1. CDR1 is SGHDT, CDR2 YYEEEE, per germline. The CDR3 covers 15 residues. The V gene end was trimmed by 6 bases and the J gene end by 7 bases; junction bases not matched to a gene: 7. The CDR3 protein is CASMRTGGGNSPLHF. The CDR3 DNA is TGTGCCAGCATGCGGACAGGGGGAGGAAATTCACCCCTCCACTTT.

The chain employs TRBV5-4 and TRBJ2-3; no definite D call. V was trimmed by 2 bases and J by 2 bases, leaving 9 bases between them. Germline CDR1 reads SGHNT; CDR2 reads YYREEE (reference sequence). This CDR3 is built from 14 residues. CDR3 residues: CASSFRQTTDTQYF. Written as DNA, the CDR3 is TGTGCCAGCAGCTTTCGCCAGACCACAGATACGCAGTATTTT. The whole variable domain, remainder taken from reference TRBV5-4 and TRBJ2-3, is ETGVTQSPTHLIKTRGQQVTLRCSSQSGHNTVSWYQQALGQGPQFIFQYYREEENGRGNFPPRFSGLQFPNYSSELNVNALELDDSALYLCASSFRQTTDTQYFGPGTRLTVL.

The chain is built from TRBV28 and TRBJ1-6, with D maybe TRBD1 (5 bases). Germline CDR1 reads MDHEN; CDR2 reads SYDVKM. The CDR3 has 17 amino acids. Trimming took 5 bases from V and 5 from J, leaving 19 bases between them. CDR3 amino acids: CASSLSGVGRNNSPLHF. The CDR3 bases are TGTGCCAGCAGTCTCTCCGGGGTGGGACGCAATAATTCACCCCTCCACTTT. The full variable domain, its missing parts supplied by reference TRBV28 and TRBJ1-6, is DVKVTQSSRYLVKRTGEKVFLECVQDMDHENMFWYRQDPGLGLRLIYFSYDVKMKEKGDIPEGYSVSREKKERFSLILESASTNQTSMYLCASSLSGVGRNNSPLHFGNGTRLTVT.

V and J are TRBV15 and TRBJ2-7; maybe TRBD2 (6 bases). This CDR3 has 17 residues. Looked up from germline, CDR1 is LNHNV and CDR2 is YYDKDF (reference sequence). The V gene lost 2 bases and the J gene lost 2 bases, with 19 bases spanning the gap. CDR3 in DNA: TGTGCCACCAGCAGACGGACCCGGGGCGGGACCACCTACGAGCAGTACTTC. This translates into CATSRRTRGGTTYEQYF.

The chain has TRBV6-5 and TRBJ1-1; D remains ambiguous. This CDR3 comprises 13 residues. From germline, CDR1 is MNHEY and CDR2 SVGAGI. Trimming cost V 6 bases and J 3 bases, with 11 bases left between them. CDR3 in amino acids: CASRTAWDTEAFF. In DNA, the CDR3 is TGTGCCAGCAGAACGGCTTGGGACACTGAAGCTTTCTTT.

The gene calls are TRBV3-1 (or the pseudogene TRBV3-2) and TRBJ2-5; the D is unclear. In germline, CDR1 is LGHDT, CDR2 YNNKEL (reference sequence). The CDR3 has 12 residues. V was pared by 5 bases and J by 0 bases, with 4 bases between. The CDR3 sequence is CASSSNQETQYF. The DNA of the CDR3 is TGTGCCAGCAGCTCGAACCAAGAGACCCAGTACTTC.

The CDR3 sequence is CASSLEGQLGNTIYF. The CDR3 DNA is TGTGCCAGCAGCTTGGAGGGACAGCTAGGAAACACCATATATTTT. This rearrangement joins TRBV11-2 to TRBJ1-3, with 7 nucleotides matching TRBD1. CDR1 is SGHAT, CDR2 FQNNGV, per germline. The CDR3 totals 15 residues. V lost 3 bases, J lost 4 bases, and 6 bases stayed unmatched.

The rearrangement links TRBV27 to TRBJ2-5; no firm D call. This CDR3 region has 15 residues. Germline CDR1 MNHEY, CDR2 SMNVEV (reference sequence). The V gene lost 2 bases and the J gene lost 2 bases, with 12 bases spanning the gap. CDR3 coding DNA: TGTGCCAGCAGTTTAGTCTACGAGGATCAAGAGACCCAGTACTTC. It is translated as CASSLVYEDQETQYF.

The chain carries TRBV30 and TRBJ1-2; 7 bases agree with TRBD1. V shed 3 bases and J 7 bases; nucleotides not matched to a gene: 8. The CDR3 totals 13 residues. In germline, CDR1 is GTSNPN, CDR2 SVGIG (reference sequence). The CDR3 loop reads CAWSLTGTFGYTF. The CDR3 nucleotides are TGTGCCTGGAGCCTGACAGGGACCTTTGGCTACACCTTC.

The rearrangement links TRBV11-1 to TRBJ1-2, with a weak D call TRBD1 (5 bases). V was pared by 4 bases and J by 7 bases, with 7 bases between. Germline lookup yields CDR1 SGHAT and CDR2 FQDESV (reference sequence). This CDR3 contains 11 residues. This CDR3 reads CASSSGLGYTF. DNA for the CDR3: TGTGCCAGCAGCTCAGGGCTTGGCTACACCTTC.

As DNA, the CDR3 is TGTGCCAGCAGCTTAATCGGAGGGGCAGGACCCCAGGAGACCCAGTACTTC. Translation gives CASSLIGGAGPQETQYF. This chain joins TRBV7-2 and TRBJ2-5, with D perhaps TRBD2 (6 bases). The CDR3 is made up of 17 amino acids. Between the trimmed V and J ends, which lost 2 bases and 5 bases, there was a span of 21 bases. In germline, CDR1 is SGHTA, CDR2 FQGNSA.